This is a list of T cell receptor beta chains from one sample in a study of blood T cells in healthy people across ages. TCRdb re-called the 5' RACE reads with MiXCR, one entry per CDR3 protein. There are roughly 1,800,000 distinct CDR3 sequences in the sample; roughly 50% occur only once, and approximately 2% lies in the top ten. The sample taken for sequencing was blood. The origin of the receptors is a woman in her forties in good health. Both conserved end residues are part of each CDR3. Fields, in order: clone size, D gene, J gene, V gene, CDR3 DNA, CDR3 protein. D genes are given only for firm matches. Rows may omit the clone size; those that give it use once, few, many or a size class.

>NA|NA|TRBJ2-3|TRBV27
TGTGCCAGCAGTTTTGATGTGAATACGCAGTATTTT
CASSFDVNTQYF
>few|NA|TRBJ2-7|TRBV2
TGTGCCAGCAGTGAATGGGGAGGTAGGGAGCAGTACTTC
CASSEWGGREQYF
>NA|NA|TRBJ1-1|TRBV5-1
TGCGCCAGCAGCGTGGGGGTGAACTCTGGGACTGAAGCTTTCTTT
CASSVGVNSGTEAFF
>NA|NA|TRBJ2-1|TRBV11-2
TGTGCCAGCAGCCCATCCTTGGGGGGCATGGGCAATGAGCAGTTCTTC
CASSPSLGGMGNEQFF
>NA|TRBD2|TRBJ2-5|TRBV15
TGTGCCACCACCGACGGACTAGCAGGGTACCAAGAGACCCAGTACTTC
CATTDGLAGYQETQYF
>NA|NA|TRBJ2-3|TRBV5-1
TGCGCTAGCACCCGGGGAGAGCTTGACACAGATACACAGTATTTT
CASTRGELDTDTQYF
>NA|NA|TRBJ1-2|TRBV5-1
TGCGCCAGCAGCCCGCGGGTTAGGTATGGCTACACCTTC
CASSPRVRYGYTF
>few|TRBD1|TRBJ1-2|TRBV6-5
TGTGCCAGCCAGATACCAGGGGGTGGCTACACCTTC
CASQIPGGGYTF
>few|NA|TRBJ2-7|TRBV5-4
TGTGCCAGCAGCCCGGGACCTACGATCTCCTACGAGCAGTACTTC
CASSPGPTISYEQYF
>NA|NA|TRBJ2-5|TRBV14
TGTGCCAGCAGCCAAGATGATCGGCGGAAATACCAAGAGACCCAGTACTTC
CASSQDDRRKYQETQYF